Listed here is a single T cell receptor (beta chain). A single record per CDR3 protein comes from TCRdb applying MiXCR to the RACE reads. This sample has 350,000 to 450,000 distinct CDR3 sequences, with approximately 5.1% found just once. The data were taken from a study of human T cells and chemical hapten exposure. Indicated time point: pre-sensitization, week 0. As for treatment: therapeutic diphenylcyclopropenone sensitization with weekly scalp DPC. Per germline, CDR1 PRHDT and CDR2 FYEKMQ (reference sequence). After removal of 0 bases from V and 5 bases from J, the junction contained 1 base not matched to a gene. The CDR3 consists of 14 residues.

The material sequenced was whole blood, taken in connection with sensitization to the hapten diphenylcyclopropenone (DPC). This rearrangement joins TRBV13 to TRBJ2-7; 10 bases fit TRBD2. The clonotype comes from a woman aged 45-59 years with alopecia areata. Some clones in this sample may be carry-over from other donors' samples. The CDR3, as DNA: TGTGCCAGCAGCTTAGGGGGACTAGCGCACGAGCAGTACTTC. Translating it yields CASSLGGLAHEQYF. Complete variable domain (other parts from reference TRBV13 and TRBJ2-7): AAGVIQSPRHLIKEKRETATLKCYPIPRHDTVYWYQQGPGQDPQFLISFYEKMQSDKGSIPDRFSAQQFSDYHSELNMSSLELGDSALYFCASSLGGLAHEQYFGPGTRLTVT.